What follows is one TCR beta chain and its context. The assay was immunoSEQ multiplex PCR, and TCRdb's table has in-frame clones only and misses some. The sample carries tens of thousands of clones, more than 75% recorded once. Germline values: CDR1 SQVTM, CDR2 ANQGSEA. Trimming stripped 2 bases from V and 3 bases from J, with 13 bases between. The CDR3 length is 14 residues. The record originates from a study of T cell changes during pregnancy in multiple sclerosis. The J gene is TRBJ1-2, the V gene TRBV29-1; D is possibly TRBD1 (5 bases). This specimen was peripheral blood, taken in the third trimester of pregnancy. The source is a female donor in good health, enrolled as a control in a pregnancy study. CDR3 in amino acids: CSVESDQGYYGYTF. The CDR3 coding sequence is TGCAGCGTTGAATCCGACCAGGGATACTATGGCTACACCTTC.